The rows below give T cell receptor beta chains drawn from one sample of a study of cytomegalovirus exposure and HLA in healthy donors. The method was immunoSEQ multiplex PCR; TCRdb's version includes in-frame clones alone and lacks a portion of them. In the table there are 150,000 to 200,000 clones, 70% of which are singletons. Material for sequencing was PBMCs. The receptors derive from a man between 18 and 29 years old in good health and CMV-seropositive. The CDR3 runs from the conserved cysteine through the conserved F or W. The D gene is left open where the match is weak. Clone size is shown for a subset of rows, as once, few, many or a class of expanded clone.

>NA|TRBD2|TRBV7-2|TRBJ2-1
TGTGCCAGCAGCCTTTCTAGCGGGAGTCACAATGAGCAGTTCTTC
CASSLSSGSHNEQFF
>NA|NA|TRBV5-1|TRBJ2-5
TGCGCCAGCAGCCCTGGACATACGTACCAAGAGACCCAGTACTTC
CASSPGHTYQETQYF
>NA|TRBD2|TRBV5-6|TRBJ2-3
TGTGCCAGCAGCTTGGGGCGGGAGAAAGATACGCAGTATTTT
CASSLGREKDTQYF
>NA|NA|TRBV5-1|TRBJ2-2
TGCGCCAGCAGCTTTTCAGGGGACACCGGGGAGCTGTTTTTT
CASSFSGDTGELFF
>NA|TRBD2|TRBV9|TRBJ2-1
TGTGCCAGCAGCGTAGGGTTCGGCGGGAGGGCCGCTGAGCAGTTCTTC
CASSVGFGGRAAEQFF
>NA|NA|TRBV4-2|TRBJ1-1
TGTGCCAGCAGCCCACCGGGACAAATGAACACTGAAGCTTTCTTT
CASSPPGQMNTEAFF
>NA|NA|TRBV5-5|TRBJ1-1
TGTGCCAGCAGCTTGGATAGTCTCTCCAGGTCGGCTTTCTTT
CASSLDSLSRSAFF
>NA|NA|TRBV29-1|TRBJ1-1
TGCAGCGCAGACAGGCGGAACACTGAAGCTTTCTTT
CSADRRNTEAFF
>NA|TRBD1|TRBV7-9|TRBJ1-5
TGTGCCAGCAGCGCCGGGACAGGGCCGAATCAGCCCCAGCATTTT
CASSAGTGPNQPQHF
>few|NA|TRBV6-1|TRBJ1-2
TGTGCCAGCAGTGGGTTAGGGAGGGGCGGGTATGGCTACACCTTC
CASSGLGRGGYGYTF
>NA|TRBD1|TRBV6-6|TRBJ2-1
TGTGCCAGCAGTTTGAGCGACAGGGGAAGTGTGGATGAGCAGTTCTTC
CASSLSDRGSVDEQFF
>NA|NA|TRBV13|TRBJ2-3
TGTGCCAGCAGCCCTAACGTCGGGGGAATAACAGATACGCAGTATTTT
CASSPNVGGITDTQYF
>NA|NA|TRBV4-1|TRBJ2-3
TGCGCCAGCAGCCAAACTGACAGAACCACAGATACGCAGTATTTT
CASSQTDRTTDTQYF
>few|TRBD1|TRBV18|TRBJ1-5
TGTGCCAGCTCACCATTTAGGGGCATGACAGGGGGTCTCAATCAGCCCCAGCATTTT
CASSPFRGMTGGLNQPQHF
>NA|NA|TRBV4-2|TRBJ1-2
TGTGCCAGCAGCCAGACAGAGTATGGCTACACCTTC
CASSQTEYGYTF
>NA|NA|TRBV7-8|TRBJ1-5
TGTGCCAGCAGCGATAGTCGGGGCAATCAGCCCCAGCATTTT
CASSDSRGNQPQHF
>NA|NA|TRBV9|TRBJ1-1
TGTGCCAGCAGCGTAGGAGGATACACTGAAGCTTTCTTT
CASSVGGYTEAFF
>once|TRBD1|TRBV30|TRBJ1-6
TGTGCCTGGACTAGACAGGGACGTTCACCCCTCCACTTT
CAWTRQGRSPLHF
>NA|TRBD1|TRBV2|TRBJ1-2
TGTGCCAGCAGTGGACAGGGCGGAGACTATGGCTACACCTTC
CASSGQGGDYGYTF
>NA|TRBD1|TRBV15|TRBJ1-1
TGTGCCACCAGCAGAGGGGGGACAGGGAAGGAAGCTTTCTTT
CATSRGGTGKEAFF
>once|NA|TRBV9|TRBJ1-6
TGTGCCAGCAGCGTAGGCCGTCAGGGTAATTCACCCCTCCACTTT
CASSVGRQGNSPLHF
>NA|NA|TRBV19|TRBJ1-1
TGTGCCAGTAGCACCTCAGGGAATATGAACACTGAAGCTTTCTTT
CASSTSGNMNTEAFF
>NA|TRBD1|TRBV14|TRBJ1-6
TGTGCCAGCAGGCACAGGGGTAATTCACCCCTCCACTTT
CASRHRGNSPLHF